This T cell receptor beta chain is from a study of T-cell memory formation after mild COVID-19. Study-wide results and limits: Among clones peaking at day 37 in the second wave, SARS-CoV-2 specificity remained unconfirmed.

Details on this clonotype: Its antigen is unknown.

MiXCR, run by TCRdb on the 5' RACE reads, gives a single entry per CDR3 protein. The table shows some 290,000 distinct CDR3 sequences, with around 15% occurring only once. The CDR3 spans 18 residues. CDR1 and CDR2 (germline): SGHAT, FQNNGV. V gave up 2 bases and J gave up 2 bases; unmatched junction bases: 7. The specimen was PBMCs or a T cell subset sorted from them (not recorded which). This TCR derives from a man younger than 30 who had mild COVID-19 (a few samples of this study predate the infection). Cell type and time point are not known. The genes are TRBV11-2 and TRBJ2-6, with TRBD1 matching over 9 bases. For the CDR3, the DNA is TGTGCCAGCAGCTTACCCCTTCGACAGGGGGCTGGGGCCAACGTCCTGACTTTC. It encodes CASSLPLRQGAGANVLTF.